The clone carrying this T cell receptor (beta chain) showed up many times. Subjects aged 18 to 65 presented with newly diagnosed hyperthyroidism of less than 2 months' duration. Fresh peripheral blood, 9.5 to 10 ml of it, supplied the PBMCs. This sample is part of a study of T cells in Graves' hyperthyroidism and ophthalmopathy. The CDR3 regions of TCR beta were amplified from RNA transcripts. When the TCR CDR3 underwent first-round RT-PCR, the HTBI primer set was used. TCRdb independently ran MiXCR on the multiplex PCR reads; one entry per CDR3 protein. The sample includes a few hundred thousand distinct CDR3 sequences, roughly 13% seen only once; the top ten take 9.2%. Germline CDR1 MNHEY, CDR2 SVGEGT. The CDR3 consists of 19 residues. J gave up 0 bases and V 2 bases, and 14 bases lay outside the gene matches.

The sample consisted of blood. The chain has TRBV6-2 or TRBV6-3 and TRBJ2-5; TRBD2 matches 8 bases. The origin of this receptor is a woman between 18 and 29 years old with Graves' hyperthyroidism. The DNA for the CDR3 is TGTGCCAGCAGTTACGCCCCGGGGACTAGTTCTGTTCACCAAGAGACCCAGTACTTC. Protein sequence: CASSYAPGTSSVHQETQYF.